The rows below give T cell receptor beta chains drawn from one sample of a study of blood T cell repertoires in COVID-19. Assay: immunoSEQ multiplex PCR; the TCRdb copy retains only in-frame clones and omits some. This table holds fewer than 300,000 clones, approximately 83% found once. Sample: peripheral blood. The receptors shown here come from a person aged 70 to 79 with COVID-19, enrolled during active disease. CDR3s include the opening cysteine and the closing phenylalanine or tryptophan. Each record gives: J gene, CDR3 length, clone size, V gene, D gene, CDR3 protein, CDR3 DNA. D genes are given only for firm matches. Clone size, where shown, is once, few, many, or a class for clones that have expanded.

TRBJ1-2 | 14 | . | TRBV9 | . | CASRPVTGPLGYTF | TGTGCCAGCAGGCCAGTAACAGGGCCATTAGGCTACACCTTC
TRBJ2-5 | 13 | . | TRBV6-5 | TRBD2 | CASTPWRGMSQYF | TGTGCCAGCACCCCTTGGCGGGGGATGAGCCAGTACTTC
TRBJ2-2 | 18 | . | TRBV25-1 | TRBD1 | CASSDLDRAHSGTGELFF | TGTGCCAGCAGTGACTTAGACAGGGCCCATTCTGGGACCGGGGAGCTGTTTTTT
TRBJ1-2 | 14 | once | TRBV30 | . | CAWRPQGYNYGYTF | TGTGCCTGGAGACCTCAGGGATATAACTATGGCTACACCTTC
TRBJ1-2 | 14 | . | TRBV28 | TRBD1 | CASSRDSSNYGYTF | TGTGCCAGCAGTCGGGACAGCAGTAACTATGGCTACACCTTC
TRBJ1-2 | 14 | . | TRBV6-5 | TRBD1 | CASRRGQGNYGYTF | TGTGCCAGCAGGCGGGGACAGGGGAACTATGGCTACACCTTC
TRBJ2-7 | 14 | once | TRBV7-8 | . | CASSFPGLPYEQYF | TGTGCCAGCAGCTTTCCGGGACTCCCCTACGAGCAGTACTTC
TRBJ2-3 | 16 | . | TRBV27 | TRBD2 | CASKSSGGLLTDTQYF | TGTGCCAGCAAGTCTAGCGGGGGCCTACTAACAGATACGCAGTATTTT
TRBJ2-5 | 17 | . | TRBV15 | TRBD2 | CATSRVRLAKGKETQYF | TGTGCCACCAGCAGAGTTCGACTAGCTAAGGGTAAAGAGACCCAGTACTTC
TRBJ2-5 | 15 | . | TRBV7-6 | . | CASSPLATHQETQYF | TGTGCCAGCAGCCCCCTAGCGACCCACCAAGAGACCCAGTACTTC
TRBJ2-2 | 14 | . | TRBV6-2/TRBV6-3 | . | CASSYFANTGELFF | TGTGCCAGCAGTTACTTCGCGAACACCGGGGAGCTGTTTTTT
TRBJ1-2 | 12 | . | TRBV19 | . | CASATQASGYTF | TGTGCCAGCGCGACTCAAGCCAGTGGCTACACCTTC
TRBJ2-4 | 14 | once | TRBV7-2 | . | CASSSTNLGDIQYF | TGTGCCAGCAGCTCTACCAACTTAGGGGACATTCAGTACTTC
TRBJ1-5 | 16 | once | TRBV5-8 | TRBD1 | CASSRGQVNSNQPQHF | TGTGCCAGCAGCCGGGGACAGGTGAATAGCAATCAGCCCCAGCATTTT
TRBJ2-7 | 14 | . | TRBV28 | TRBD1 | CASTLPGGAYEQYF | TGTGCCAGCACTCTTCCAGGGGGTGCCTACGAGCAGTACTTC
TRBJ1-5 | 14 | once | TRBV19 | . | CATRVGAGNQPQHF | TGTGCCACCCGGGTTGGGGCGGGCAATCAGCCCCAGCATTTT
TRBJ1-3 | 14 | . | TRBV10-3 | . | CAIRIQGKENTIYF | TGTGCCATCAGAATACAGGGCAAGGAAAACACCATATATTTT
TRBJ2-1 | 16 | . | TRBV18 | TRBD1 | CASSRSRGQAYNEQFF | TGTGCCAGCTCGCGTTCGAGGGGGCAGGCCTACAATGAGCAGTTCTTC
TRBJ2-2 | 13 | . | TRBV7-3 | . | CASSGRGFGELFF | TGTGCCAGCAGTGGCAGGGGATTCGGGGAGCTGTTTTTT
TRBJ2-1 | 15 | . | TRBV29-1 | . | CSGWGLTSRSNEQFF | TGCAGCGGGTGGGGTCTTACTAGCAGAAGCAATGAGCAGTTCTTC
TRBJ2-2 | 13 | . | TRBV18 | . | CASSVVNTGELFF | TGTGCCAGCTCAGTAGTGAACACCGGGGAGCTGTTTTTT
TRBJ1-2 | 15 | . | TRBV7-2 | . | CASSLDGLGLYGYTF | TGTGCCAGCAGCTTAGATGGGCTGGGTCTCTATGGCTACACCTTC
TRBJ2-2 | 17 | . | TRBV9 | TRBD2 | CASSQWGSGRVTGELFF | TGTGCCAGCAGCCAATGGGGGAGCGGGAGAGTCACCGGGGAGCTGTTTTTT
TRBJ2-1 | 15 | . | TRBV6-5 | TRBD1 | CASSYSWGQNNEQFF | TGTGCCAGCAGTTACTCTTGGGGACAGAACAATGAGCAGTTCTTC
TRBJ2-7 | 13 | . | TRBV6-5 | . | CASSPPGGLEQYF | TGTGCCAGCAGTCCCCCGGGCGGGCTCGAGCAGTACTTC
TRBJ2-7 | 16 | . | TRBV2 | . | CASSETLARVGYEQYF | TGTGCCAGCAGTGAAACGCTCGCCAGGGTGGGCTACGAGCAGTACTTC
TRBJ1-2 | 17 | . | TRBV15 | . | CATSRDGGRVGDYGYTF | TGTGCCACCAGCAGAGATGGCGGCAGGGTAGGTGACTATGGCTACACCTTC
TRBJ1-6 | 15 | . | TRBV18 | . | CASSPFGAGNSPLHF | TGTGCCAGCTCACCATTTGGGGCAGGTAATTCACCCCTCCACTTT
TRBJ2-7 | 16 | . | TRBV19 | . | CASSTDTRRRRYEQYF | TGTGCCAGTAGTACAGATACAAGGAGACGAAGGTACGAGCAGTACTTC
TRBJ1-2 | 17 | few | TRBV30 | TRBD1 | CAWSVRLWDRGSYGYTF | TGTGCCTGGAGTGTACGCCTCTGGGACAGGGGCTCCTATGGCTACACCTTC
TRBJ1-5 | 19 | . | TRBV6-2/TRBV6-3 | . | CASSPPRQGIKYSNQPQHF | TGTGCCAGCAGCCCTCCTCGGCAGGGCATCAAATATAGCAATCAGCCCCAGCATTTT
TRBJ2-3 | 16 | once | TRBV7-9 | TRBD2 | CASSLVSGGSTDTQYF | TGTGCCAGCAGCTTAGTTAGCGGGGGTAGCACAGATACGCAGTATTTT
TRBJ1-3 | 14 | . | TRBV28 | . | CASIHSSSGNTIYF | TGTGCCAGCATACACAGTTCCTCTGGAAACACCATATATTTT
TRBJ1-1 | 14 | . | TRBV6-4 | . | CASSVRPGDTEAFF | TGTGCCAGCAGTGTGCGACCGGGAGACACTGAAGCTTTCTTT
TRBJ2-3 | 15 | . | TRBV6-2/TRBV6-3 | . | CASSYQVQITDTQYF | TGTGCCAGCAGTTACCAAGTACAGATCACAGATACGCAGTATTTT
TRBJ1-4 | 14 | . | TRBV7-2 | . | CASMFSGVNEKLFF | TGTGCCAGCATGTTTTCAGGGGTTAATGAAAAACTGTTTTTT
TRBJ2-3 | 14 | . | TRBV6-2/TRBV6-3 | TRBD2 | CASSRTSATDTQYF | TGTGCCAGCAGTCGGACTAGCGCCACAGATACGCAGTATTTT
TRBJ1-1 | 14 | . | TRBV5-6 | . | CASSLDGMNTEAFF | TGTGCCAGCAGCTTGGACGGGATGAACACTGAAGCTTTCTTT
TRBJ2-1 | 12 | . | TRBV29-1 | . | CSVISGYNEQFF | TGCAGCGTGATTAGCGGTTACAATGAGCAGTTCTTC
TRBJ2-2 | 15 | once | TRBV15 | TRBD1 | CATSTQTGGTGELFF | TGTGCCACCAGCACCCAGACAGGGGGTACCGGGGAGCTGTTTTTT
TRBJ2-4 | 13 | . | TRBV27 | TRBD1 | CASRPQGAGIQYF | TGTGCCAGCCGCCCACAGGGGGCCGGCATTCAGTACTTC
TRBJ2-5 | 14 | . | TRBV4-2 | . | CASSQDGGRETQYF | TGTGCCAGCAGCCAAGATGGGGGCAGAGAGACCCAGTACTTC
TRBJ1-3 | 16 | . | TRBV6-1 | . | CASSEAFTLSGNTIYF | TGTGCCAGCAGTGAAGCTTTTACTTTATCTGGAAACACCATATATTTT
TRBJ1-3 | 17 | . | TRBV4-1 | . | CASSQVPETLSGNTIYF | TGCGCCAGCAGCCAAGTCCCAGAAACCCTCTCTGGAAACACCATATATTTT
TRBJ1-2 | 14 | . | TRBV3-1/TRBV3-2 | . | CASSQARTVYGYTF | TGTGCCAGCAGCCAAGCGCGGACAGTCTATGGCTACACCTTC
TRBJ1-5 | 15 | . | TRBV3-1/TRBV3-2 | TRBD1 | CASSQAGQGEQPQHF | TGTGCCAGCAGCCAAGCGGGACAGGGAGAACAGCCCCAGCATTTT
TRBJ2-1 | 15 | . | TRBV5-1 | . | CASSLEGVRGNEQFF | TGCGCCAGCAGCTTGGAAGGGGTCCGGGGGAATGAGCAGTTCTTC
TRBJ2-3 | 16 | . | TRBV5-8 | . | CASSLIRTARTDTQYF | TGTGCCAGCAGCTTGATTAGAACCGCGCGGACAGATACGCAGTATTTT
TRBJ1-3 | 16 | . | TRBV10-3 | . | CAISDSVGSSGNTIYF | TGTGCCATCAGTGATTCTGTCGGGTCCTCTGGAAACACCATATATTTT
TRBJ2-7 | 15 | . | TRBV19 | . | CASSTQGTPTYEQYF | TGTGCCAGTAGTACACAGGGAACCCCTACCTACGAGCAGTACTTC
TRBJ2-2 | 16 | . | TRBV5-1 | TRBD2 | CASSWSGLGSTGELFF | TGCGCCAGCAGCTGGTCGGGACTAGGTTCGACCGGGGAGCTGTTTTTT
TRBJ2-1 | 15 | . | TRBV5-1 | TRBD1 | CASSLDRGVVGEQFF | TGCGCCAGCAGCTTGGACAGGGGTGTCGTGGGTGAGCAGTTCTTC
TRBJ1-4 | 15 | once | TRBV19 | . | CASSPGVRPNEKLFF | TGTGCCAGTAGTCCAGGGGTCAGGCCGAATGAAAAACTGTTTTTT
TRBJ2-2 | 13 | . | TRBV6-5 | . | CASSIGETGELFF | TGTGCCAGCAGTATAGGGGAAACCGGGGAGCTGTTTTTT
TRBJ1-2 | 14 | . | TRBV3-1/TRBV3-2 | . | CASSHSTQGLGYTF | TGTGCCAGCAGCCACTCAACCCAGGGTCTTGGCTACACCTTC
TRBJ2-3 | 18 | . | TRBV7-2 | TRBD2 | CASSLVGLAGAFPDTQYF | TGTGCCAGCAGCTTAGTGGGACTAGCGGGAGCTTTTCCAGATACGCAGTATTTT
TRBJ1-1 | 14 | . | TRBV19 | TRBD1 | CATRTGGMNTEAFF | TGTGCCACCCGGACAGGGGGGATGAACACTGAAGCTTTCTTT